The 21 T cell receptor beta chains in this list originate from one sample, sequenced in a study of CD8 T cells in Susac syndrome. Reverse transcription of roughly 0.45 to 1 ug RNA used random hexamers. TCRdb re-analysed the immunoSEQ multiplex PCR reads in MiXCR, keeping a single row per CDR3 protein. The top ten clones hold around 0.94% of a sample with around 81,000 distinct CDR3 sequences, 90% to 95% of them seen once. The sequencing sample was made of CD8+ T cells from PBMCs. Receptor source: a human donor with Susac syndrome.

This clonotype was picked up one time. This chain links TRBV9 with TRBJ1-3, with D tentatively TRBD1 (5 bases). Germline V gene sequence: CDR1 SGDLS, CDR2 YYNGEE. Trimming removed 2 bases at V and 6 bases at J, with 15 bases between. This CDR3 is 15 amino acids long. This CDR3 reads CASSVGGADTNTIYF. CDR3 in DNA: TGTGCCAGCAGCGTCGGAGGGGCAGACACAAACACCATATATTTT.

The chain carries TRBV7-9 and TRBJ2-2; D is unclear. The germline gives CDR1 SEHNR, CDR2 FQNEAQ (reference sequence). V was shortened by 5 bases and J by 2 bases, with 9 bases between the two germline ends. The CDR3 runs 14 residues. The CDR3 loop reads CASSPRHNTGELFF. As DNA, the CDR3 is TGTGCCAGCAGCCCTAGACACAACACCGGGGAGCTGTTTTTT.

The gene calls are TRBV15 and TRBJ2-5, with TRBD2 matching 8 bases. CDR1 is LNHNV and CDR2 is YYDKDF in the germline V gene (reference sequence). V shed 5 bases and J 4 bases; nucleotides not matched to a gene: 9. This CDR3 contains 15 residues. The CDR3 here is CATSGRGGLAETQYF. CDR3 nucleotide sequence: TGTGCCACCAGCGGACGGGGGGGCCTCGCAGAGACCCAGTACTTC. Looking up the rest from reference TRBV15 and TRBJ2-5 gives the full variable domain: DAMVIQNPRYQVTQFGKPVTLSCSQTLNHNVMYWYQQKSSQAPKLLFHYYDKDFNNEADTPDNFQSRRPNTSFCFLDIRSPGLGDTAMYLCATSGRGGLAETQYFGPGTRLLVL.

The rearrangement joins TRBV7-9 to TRBJ2-3, with 7 nucleotides matching TRBD1. V gave up 11 bases and J gave up 4 bases; unmatched junction bases: 9. Germline V CDR1 and CDR2: SEHNR, FQNEAQ (reference sequence). The CDR3 is 13 residues long. DNA of the CDR3: TGTGCCGCCCCGACAGGGAGATCAGATACGCAGTATTTT. Encoded protein: CAAPTGRSDTQYF.

This rearrangement joins TRBV6-6 to TRBJ2-7; D call uncertain. Looked up from germline, CDR1 is MNHNY and CDR2 is SVGAGI (reference sequence). The CDR3 is 13 residues long. Trimming took off 6 bases at V and 2 bases at J, with 11 bases between the two ends. For the CDR3, the DNA is TGTGCCAGCAGATCGGCCGGGCCCTACGAGCAGTACTTC. Translation gives CASRSAGPYEQYF.

V is TRBV20-1 and J is TRBJ2-2; TRBD1 matches at 8 bases. CDR3 length equals 15 residues. V lost 3 bases and J lost 3; bases outside the gene matches: 6. Germline V gene sequence: CDR1 DFQATT, CDR2 SNEGSKA (reference sequence). The CDR3 sequence: CSARETGEHTGELFF. CDR3 bases: TGCAGTGCTAGGGAGACAGGGGAACACACCGGGGAGCTGTTTTTT.

The rearrangement links TRBV14 to TRBJ2-5, with TRBD1 matching 9 bases. The CDR3 has 11 amino acids. The V gene's germline CDR1 is SGHDN and CDR2 FVKESK. The ends lost 6 bases at V and 10 bases at J; junction bases unmatched: 3. In DNA, the CDR3 is TGTGCCAGCAGGGACAGGGGAAACCAGTACTTC. It encodes CASRDRGNQYF.

This clonotype was counted a single time. The chain combines TRBV11-1 with TRBJ2-5; D remains ambiguous. From germline, CDR1 is SGHAT and CDR2 FQDESV (reference sequence). V was trimmed by 5 bases and J by 4 bases, leaving 11 bases between them. This CDR3 spans 13 amino acids. CDR3 loop: CASSPTERETQYF. The CDR3 bases are TGTGCCAGCAGCCCCACAGAAAGAGAGACCCAGTACTTC. Full variable domain (outside the CDR3, taken from reference TRBV11-1 and TRBJ2-5): EAEVAQSPRYKITEKSQAVAFWCDPISGHATLYWYRQILGQGPELLVQFQDESVVDDSQLPKDRFSAERLKGVDSTLKIQPAELGDSAMYLCASSPTERETQYFGPGTRLLVL.

The chain has TRBV27 and TRBJ2-5; D is unclear. With 6 bases removed from V and 1 base from J, the gap between germline ends came to 9 bases. The germline V gene encodes CDR1 MNHEY and CDR2 SMNVEV (reference sequence). The CDR3 length is 13 residues. The CDR3 nucleotides read TGTGCCAGCAGCTGGGCCCTCCAAGAGACCCAGTACTTC. It yields the protein CASSWALQETQYF.

The V call is TRBV9, the J call TRBJ2-7; D is perhaps TRBD2 (7 bases). V was trimmed by 4 bases and J by 3 bases, leaving 17 bases between them. CDR1 is SGDLS and CDR2 is YYNGEE in the germline V gene. This CDR3 comprises 15 residues. CDR3 in DNA: TGTGCCAGCAGCCCCTGGACGGGGGGCAGCTACGAGCAGTACTTC. The encoded protein is CASSPWTGGSYEQYF.

This chain links TRBV3-1 with TRBJ2-1; 7 bases match TRBD2. J was trimmed by 6 bases and V by 9 bases; bases with no gene match: 11. The CDR3 covers 14 residues. CDR1 and CDR2 from the germline V gene are LGHDT and YNNKEL (reference sequence). CDR3 sequence reads: CASSTGTNGNEQFF. As DNA, the CDR3 is TGTGCCAGTAGTACCGGGACTAACGGCAATGAGCAGTTCTTC.

This chain joins TRBV6-5 and TRBJ1-3, with 8 positions matching TRBD1. J gave up 3 bases and V 8 bases, and 9 bases lay outside the gene matches. The germline CDR1 and CDR2 sequences are MNHEY and SVGAGI. This CDR3 region has 15 residues. CDR3 loop: CASHGQGAYGNTIYF. DNA for the CDR3: TGTGCCAGCCACGGGCAGGGGGCATATGGAAACACCATATATTTT.

The chain carries TRBV5-4 and TRBJ2-5; TRBD2 aligns across 7 bases. The CDR3 is 14 amino acids. Germline-derived CDR1 and CDR2 are SGHNT and YYREEE (reference sequence). V was clipped by 6 bases and J by 5 bases; unmatched bases: 10. The CDR3 here is CASTARGEPETQYF. DNA for the CDR3: TGTGCCAGCACCGCCCGGGGGGAGCCGGAGACCCAGTACTTC.

This clonotype was counted a single time. The chain couples TRBV7-6 to TRBJ2-5, with 7 bases aligning to TRBD2. Germline values: CDR1 SGHVS, CDR2 FNYEAQ. The ends lost 5 bases at V and 5 bases at J; junction bases unmatched: 8. The CDR3 extends over 14 amino acids. The CDR3 loop is CASSLRLAGETQYF. The DNA of the CDR3 is TGTGCCAGCAGCCTCCGACTAGCCGGGGAGACCCAGTACTTC.

The V gene is TRBV30, the J gene TRBJ2-4; TRBD1 matches 7 bases. Germline V CDR1 and CDR2: GTSNPN, SVGIG (reference sequence). CDR3 length equals 18 residues. Trimming removed 4 bases from V and 0 bases from J; junction bases left unmatched: 15. The CDR3 DNA sequence: TGTGCCTGGAACCCCAGGGACAGAGAGTTACTAGCCAAAAACATTCAGTACTTC. Residues: CAWNPRDRELLAKNIQYF.

V usage is TRBV7-2 and J usage is TRBJ2-7; D uncertain. The V and J ends lost 4 bases and 13 bases respectively, with 23 bases between them. CDR3 length: 14 residues. Germline V gene data show CDR1 as SGHTA and CDR2 as FQGNSA. The CDR3 DNA reads as TGTGCCAGCAGCTCGTCGGCTGACCTACGGTTAAACTACTTC. Amino acids: CASSSSADLRLNYF.

V gene TRBV6-5 combines with J gene TRBJ2-7; D perhaps matches TRBD1 (5 bases). The CDR3 runs 14 residues. Germline lookup yields CDR1 MNHEY and CDR2 SVGAGI. V dropped 4 bases and J dropped 2 bases, with 12 bases sitting between them. CDR3 sequence reads: CASSSQGLTYEQYF. The CDR3 DNA sequence: TGTGCCAGCAGTTCTCAGGGATTGACCTACGAGCAGTACTTC.

The J gene is TRBJ2-6, the V gene TRBV6-2 or TRBV6-3; D remains ambiguous. V lost 2 bases, J lost 0 bases, and 5 bases lay in between. The CDR3 contains 15 residues. Germline loops: CDR1 MNHEY, CDR2 SVGEGT. This CDR3 is CASSYDTSGANVLTF. In DNA form, the CDR3 reads TGTGCCAGCAGTTACGACACCTCTGGGGCCAACGTCCTGACTTTC.

The chain carries TRBV21-1 and TRBJ2-1; the D call TRBD2 from the table was never checked on the DNA. TRBV21-1 is listed as a pseudogene. The CDR3 loop spans 19 amino acids. Here the CDR3 DNA reads TGTGCCAGCAGCCGTTACCTAGGGCTAGCGGGACCCTCTTACAATGAGCAGTTCTTC. This translates into CASSRYLGLAGPSYNEQFF.

This rearrangement joins TRBV4-2 to TRBJ2-5, with TRBD2 identical over 8 bases. Germline CDR1 reads LGHNA; CDR2 reads YNFKEQ. V shed 5 bases and J 5 bases; nucleotides not matched to a gene: 10. This CDR3 has 15 amino acids. CDR3 DNA: TGTGCCAGCAGCTTGGGTAGCGGGGTAGGGGAGACCCAGTACTTC. It codes for CASSLGSGVGETQYF.

In this sample, this clonotype turned up once. The V call is TRBV28, the J call TRBJ1-3, with TRBD1 identical over 8 bases. The CDR3 runs to 15 residues. J was trimmed by 0 bases and V by 6 bases; bases with no gene match: 4. In germline, CDR1 is MDHEN, CDR2 SYDVKM. The CDR3, as DNA: TGTGCCAGCAGCCCTACAGGGGGCTCTGGAAACACCATATATTTT. Translation: CASSPTGGSGNTIYF.